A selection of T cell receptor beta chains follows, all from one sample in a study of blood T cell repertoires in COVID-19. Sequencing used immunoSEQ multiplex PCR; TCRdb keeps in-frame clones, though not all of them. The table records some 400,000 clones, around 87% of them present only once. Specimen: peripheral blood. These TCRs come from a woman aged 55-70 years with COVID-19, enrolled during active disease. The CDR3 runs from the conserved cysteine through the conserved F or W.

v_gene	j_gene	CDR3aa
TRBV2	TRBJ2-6	CASRKVRGSGANVLTF
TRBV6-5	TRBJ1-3	CASRKSAGNTIYF
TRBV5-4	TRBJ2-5	CASSPRRGPGETQYF
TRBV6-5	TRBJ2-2	CASSYRSSGGFGELFF
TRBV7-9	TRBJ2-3	CASSPPGLPWDTQYF
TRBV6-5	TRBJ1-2	CANSARGYTF
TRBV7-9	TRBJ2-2	CASSFFPGELFF
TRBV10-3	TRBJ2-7	CAISPGQISYEQYF
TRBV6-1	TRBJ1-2	CASSERRAANYGYTF
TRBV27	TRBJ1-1	CASRFTPVSSEAFF
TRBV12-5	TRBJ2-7	CASGTGQGLYEQYF